Listed below are T cell receptor beta chains from one sample, sequenced in a study of cytomegalovirus exposure and HLA in healthy donors. Sequenced by immunoSEQ multiplex PCR; TCRdb stores in-frame clones only, minus some. Here the sample spans about 98,000 clones, more than 70% being singletons. The sequenced sample was PBMCs. These receptor sequences come from a young man in good health and CMV-seropositive. Each CDR3 is given with its conserved first and last residue. The D gene is left open where the match is weak. Not every row has a clone size; where given, it reads once, few, many or a size class.

NA,TRBV6-5,TRBJ2-7,NA,TGTGCCAGCAGTTCAGGAACTGGCCCTCAGTACTTC,CASSSGTGPQYF
NA,TRBV2,TRBJ1-5,NA,TGTGCCAGTGCCCGGTCGAGCGGCAATCAGCCCCAGCATTTT,CASARSSGNQPQHF
NA,TRBV11-2,TRBJ1-4,NA,TGTGCCAGCAGCCCAGGGGTGGGCTGGGAAAAACTGTTTTTT,CASSPGVGWEKLFF
NA,TRBV5-1,TRBJ2-1,NA,TGCGCCAGCAGCTTGGACAGCCTGCCCCGTGAGCAGTTCTTC,CASSLDSLPREQFF
NA,TRBV28,TRBJ1-5,NA,TGTGCCAGCAGGGACACAGGGACCCAGCCCCAGCATTTT,CASRDTGTQPQHF
NA,TRBV6-1,TRBJ1-2,NA,TGTGCCAGCAGCCTGAACAGGGAAGGCTACACCTTC,CASSLNREGYTF
TRBD1,TRBV5-1,TRBJ1-4,NA,TGCGCCAGCAGCTTGAGGGCAGGGGGCTCAACTAATGAAAAACTGTTTTTT,CASSLRAGGSTNEKLFF
NA,TRBV19,TRBJ2-1,NA,TGTGCCAGTAGTCCCTCCACCCGGGGGAATGAGCAGTTCTTC,CASSPSTRGNEQFF
NA,TRBV6-1,TRBJ2-1,NA,TGTGCCAGCAGTGCTACAGGGTTTAGCTCCTACAATGAGCAGTTCTTC,CASSATGFSSYNEQFF
TRBD2,TRBV6-4,TRBJ2-3,NA,TGTGCCAGCAGTGTATCTAGCGGGGGGCCCACAGATACGCAGTATTTT,CASSVSSGGPTDTQYF
TRBD1,TRBV5-1,TRBJ1-2,once,TGCGCCAGCAGAACCTCAATACAGGGGAACTATGGCTACACCTTC,CASRTSIQGNYGYTF
TRBD1,TRBV7-2,TRBJ1-5,NA,TGTGCCAGCAGGTCCGAGGCAGGGGGGCCCCAGCATTTT,CASRSEAGGPQHF
NA,TRBV9,TRBJ2-7,NA,TGTGCCAGCAGCGTAGAAAGCGGGTCCACCTACGAGCAGTACTTC,CASSVESGSTYEQYF
NA,TRBV4-1,TRBJ2-1,NA,TGCGCCAGCAGCCATCTCGGGTTAAATGAGCAGTTCTTC,CASSHLGLNEQFF
TRBD2,TRBV19,TRBJ2-7,NA,TGTGCCAGTAGTCTAGCGGGATCCTACGAGCAGTACTTC,CASSLAGSYEQYF
NA,TRBV19,TRBJ1-5,NA,TGTGCCAGTACAGGGATTCCGAATCAGCCCCAGCATTTT,CASTGIPNQPQHF
NA,TRBV14,TRBJ1-2,NA,TGTGCCAGCAGCCAAGTCGGGACTCAATACTATGGCTACACCTTC,CASSQVGTQYYGYTF
NA,TRBV7-9,TRBJ2-1,NA,TGTGCCAGCAGCCAGACCAGGGGAAAGGGCAATGAGCAGTTCTTC,CASSQTRGKGNEQFF
NA,TRBV6-1,TRBJ2-7,NA,TGTGCCAGCAGGTCATGGTCCCAGGATCGGGAGCAGTACTTC,CASRSWSQDREQYF
NA,TRBV5-1,TRBJ2-5,NA,TGCGCCAGCAGCGTAGCGACAGAGACCCAGTACTTC,CASSVATETQYF
TRBD1,TRBV28,TRBJ2-3,few,TGTGCCAGCAGTTCAACGGGACAGGGTATCGATACGCAGTATTTT,CASSSTGQGIDTQYF
NA,TRBV2,TRBJ2-3,NA,TGTGCCAGCAGTCTACAGGGATCTAGCACAGATACGCAGTATTTT,CASSLQGSSTDTQYF
NA,TRBV18,TRBJ2-2,NA,TGTGCCAGCTCACCAGTCGGGGGTGCTCGACGGACCGGGGAGCTGTTTTTT,CASSPVGGARRTGELFF
NA,TRBV19,TRBJ1-5,NA,TGTGCCACCGTGGGGACTGGGTACGGCAATCAGCCCCAGCATTTT,CATVGTGYGNQPQHF
TRBD1,TRBV19,TRBJ2-7,NA,TGTGCCAGTAGTGGCCGGACAGGGGGCATCCACGAGCAGTACTTC,CASSGRTGGIHEQYF
NA,TRBV28,TRBJ1-4,few,TGTGCCAGCAGTTTCAACCTGGAGGAAAAACTGTTTTTT,CASSFNLEEKLFF
TRBD2,TRBV2,TRBJ2-6,NA,TGTGCCAGCAGTGGACGGGAGGCTGGGGCCAACGTCCTGACTTTC,CASSGREAGANVLTF
NA,TRBV30,TRBJ1-4,NA,TGTGCCTGGGCACTAGGGGAAAAACTGTTTTTT,CAWALGEKLFF